The sequence of this T cell receptor beta chain was determined in a study of regulatory and conventional T cells in RAG deficiency. Study results and limitations: Treg unique TCR beta sequences were approximately 95-fold fewer in Omenn syndrome and CID/AS patients than controls. Patient subsets had shorter CDR3s; Omenn Treg-Tconv overlap exceeded 85%.

Blood CD4+ CD25-low CD127-high conventional T cells supplied the genomic DNA template. Points on this clone: The antigen is unknown.

Sequencing was performed with immunoSEQ multiplex PCR; in TCRdb, only in-frame clones are kept and a portion is missing. This table has tens of thousands of clones, roughly 96% appearing once. With 7 bases clipped from V and 2 bases from J, the junction kept 14 bases outside the gene matches. CDR1 and CDR2 from the germline V gene are SQVTM and ANQGSEA. This CDR3 region has 16 residues. This sample was shared with a second study, whose subject was regulatory T cells. That source reports: The primer mix had 52 TRBV and 13 TRBJ primers. In patients, unique TRB V-J pairs were restricted and V/J usage skewed, especially in Tregs.

Sequenced material: CD25- CD4+ T cells sorted from blood. This rearrangement joins TRBV29-1 to TRBJ2-5; 9 nucleotides match TRBD2. This TCR was sampled from a human donor in good health. The CDR3 DNA reads as TGCAGCGCCGGGGCATTGCGCGGGAGGGCGCAAGAGACCCAGTACTTC. Translated, it gives CSAGALRGRAQETQYF.